The 3 T cell receptor beta chains below were found in one sample sequenced in a study of Ad26.COV2.S vaccination and SARS-CoV-2 variants (dated by TCRdb to 2020 to 2023). The receptor library was made with the immunoSEQ multiplex PCR assay. TCRdb took over this immuneACCESS table, retaining in-frame rearrangements with V and J assigned. Such tables are incomplete; in checked studies, under half of the missing clones stem from an unresolved V gene, and the remainder is unexplained. The sample table shows some 480,000 clones, and around nine tenths are seen once. Clones ranked in the top ten supply about 13% of the sample. What the treatment or condition label conveys for this sample: about 20 received Ad26.COV2.S at low or high dose, single or two shots; several received placebo; per-sample allocation not given. Repertoires of vaccine and placebo recipients were sequenced from samples taken on day 63 after the first injection.

Source: peripheral blood, taken in a trial of Ad26.COV2.S vaccine versus placebo. Every receptor here comes from a person between 18 and 60 years old who received the Ad26.COV2.S COVID-19 vaccine or a placebo.

The V call is TRBV5-1, the J call TRBJ1-1; TRBD1 matches at 8 bases. Germline V gene data show CDR1 as SGHRS and CDR2 as YFSETQ. The CDR3 sequence is 19 residues long. Unmatched junction bases numbered 15, after V lost 1 base and J lost 1 base. This chain's CDR3 is CASSLTLLGQGAGNTEAFF. The CDR3, as DNA: TGCGCCAGCAGCTTGACCCTTTTGGGGCAGGGGGCGGGGAACACTGAAGCTTTCTTT.

The V and J genes are TRBV30 and TRBJ2-7, with 7 bases lining up with TRBD1. From germline, CDR1 is GTSNPN and CDR2 SVGIG (reference sequence). This CDR3 is 14 amino acids long. V shed 1 base and J 3 bases; nucleotides not matched to a gene: 6. For the CDR3, the DNA is TGTGCCTGGAGTGGCCTCGGGACAGTCTACGAGCAGTACTTC. As protein: CAWSGLGTVYEQYF.

This clone was recorded only once. This sequence joins TRBV6-1 and TRBJ1-5; possibly TRBD1 for D (5 bases). The CDR3 has 16 residues. Trimming took off 0 bases at V and 2 bases at J, with 11 bases between the two ends. Per the germline V gene, CDR1 is MNHNS and CDR2 is SASEGT. CDR3 nucleotide sequence: TGTGCCAGCAGTGAAGCGGCAGGGATCGGCAATCAGCCCCAGCATTTT. This sequence encodes CASSEAAGIGNQPQHF.